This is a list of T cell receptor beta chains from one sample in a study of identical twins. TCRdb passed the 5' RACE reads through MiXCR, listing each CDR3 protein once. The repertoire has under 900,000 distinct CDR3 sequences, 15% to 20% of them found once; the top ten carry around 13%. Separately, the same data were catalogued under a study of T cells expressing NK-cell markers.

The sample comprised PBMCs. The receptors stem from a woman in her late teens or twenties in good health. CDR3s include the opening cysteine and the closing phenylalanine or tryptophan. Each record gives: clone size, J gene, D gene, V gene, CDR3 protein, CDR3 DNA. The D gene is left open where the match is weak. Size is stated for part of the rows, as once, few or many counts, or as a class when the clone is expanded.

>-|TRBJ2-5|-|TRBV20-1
CSARVSKGTGTQYF
TGCAGTGCTAGAGTCTCAAAGGGGACGGGGACCCAGTACTTC
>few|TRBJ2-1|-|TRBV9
CASNVNYGGYEQFF
TGTGCCAGTAACGTTAACTACGGGGGTTATGAGCAGTTCTTC
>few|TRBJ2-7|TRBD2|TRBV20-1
CSAREIPVSSGGYEQYF
TGCAGTGCTAGAGAGATCCCCGTGTCTAGCGGAGGCTACGAGCAGTACTTC
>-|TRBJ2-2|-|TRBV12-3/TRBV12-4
CASSPVMFVELFF
TGTGCCAGCAGCCCCGTTATGTTCGTGGAGCTGTTTTTT
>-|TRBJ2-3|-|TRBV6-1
CASSRSSMLDTQYF
TGTGCCAGCAGCCGGAGTAGCATGTTGGATACGCAGTATTTT
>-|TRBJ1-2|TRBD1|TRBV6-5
CASSYGTGEYGYGYTF
TGTGCCAGCAGTTACGGGACAGGGGAGTACGGCTATGGCTACACCTTC
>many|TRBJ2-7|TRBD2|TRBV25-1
CASRFGEGSYEQYF
TGTGCCAGCAGATTTGGGGAGGGGTCCTACGAGCAGTACTTC
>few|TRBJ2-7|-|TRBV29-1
CSVKRDRYEQYF
TGCAGCGTTAAGCGAGACCGCTACGAGCAGTACTTC
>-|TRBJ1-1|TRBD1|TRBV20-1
CSARDRGTGLNTEAFF
TGCAGTGCTAGAGATAGGGGGACAGGCCTGAACACTGAAGCTTTCTTT
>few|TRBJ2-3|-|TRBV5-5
CASSLGARGATDTQYF
TGTGCCAGCAGCCTGGGCGCTAGAGGAGCGACAGATACGCAGTATTTT
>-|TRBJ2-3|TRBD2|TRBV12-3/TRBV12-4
CASSYPIAGGLTDTQYF
TGTGCCAGCAGTTACCCTATAGCGGGGGGGCTCACAGATACGCAGTATTTT
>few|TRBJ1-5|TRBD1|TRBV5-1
CASSFQGAFNQPQHF
TGCGCCAGCAGCTTCCAGGGGGCATTCAATCAGCCCCAGCATTTT
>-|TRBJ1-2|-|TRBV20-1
CSVVTGLYGYTF
TGCAGTGTAGTAACAGGTTTATATGGCTACACCTTC
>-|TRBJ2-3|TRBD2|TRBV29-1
CSVVPSGRRDTQYF
TGCAGCGTTGTTCCTAGCGGGAGACGAGATACGCAGTATTTT
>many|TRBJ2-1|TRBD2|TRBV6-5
CASSYTSGGPYEQFF
TGTGCCAGCAGTTACACGTCGGGAGGGCCATATGAGCAGTTCTTC
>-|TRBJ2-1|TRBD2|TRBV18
CASSPLTSSGGREQFF
TGTGCCAGCTCACCTCTCACTTCTAGCGGGGGCCGGGAGCAGTTCTTC
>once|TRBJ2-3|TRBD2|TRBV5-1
CASSLRSSGTGDTQYF
TGCGCCAGCAGCTTGAGGTCTAGCGGGACGGGAGATACGCAGTATTTT
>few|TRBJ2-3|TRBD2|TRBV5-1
CASSLGGGNSDTQYF
TGCGCCAGCAGCTTAGGCGGGGGGAATTCAGATACGCAGTATTTT
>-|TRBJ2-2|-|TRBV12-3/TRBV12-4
CASSSWTAITGELFF
TGTGCCAGCAGCTCCTGGACAGCGATCACCGGGGAGCTGTTTTTT
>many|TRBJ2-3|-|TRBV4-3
CASSQDPVRGMEDTQYF
TGCGCCAGCAGCCAAGATCCCGTGAGAGGGATGGAAGATACGCAGTATTTT
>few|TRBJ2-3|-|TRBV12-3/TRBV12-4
CASSSRDDTQYF
TGTGCCAGCAGTTCCAGGGATGATACGCAGTATTTT
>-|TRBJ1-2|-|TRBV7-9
CASSSEWYGYTF
TGTGCCAGCAGCTCCGAGTGGTATGGCTACACCTTC
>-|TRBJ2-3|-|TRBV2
CASKIHRDSRTDTQYF
TGTGCCAGCAAGATTCACAGGGACTCCCGCACAGATACGCAGTATTTT
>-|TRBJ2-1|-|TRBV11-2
CASSRVPGGSNSYNEQFF
TGTGCCAGCAGCCGAGTCCCGGGCGGGTCAAACTCCTACAATGAGCAGTTCTTC
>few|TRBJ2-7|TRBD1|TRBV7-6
CASSLTGQGTYEQYF
TGTGCCAGCAGCTTAACGGGACAGGGGACCTACGAGCAGTACTTC
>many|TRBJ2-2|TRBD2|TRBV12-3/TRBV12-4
CASTPRDSGSTGELFF
TGTGCCAGCACCCCCAGGGATAGCGGGAGCACCGGGGAGCTGTTTTTT
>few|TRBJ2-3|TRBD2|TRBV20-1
CSASGTSPLPQYF
TGCAGTGCTTCCGGGACTAGCCCCTTGCCGCAGTATTTT
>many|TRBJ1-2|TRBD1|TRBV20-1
CSARPGTGGYGYTF
TGCAGTGCTAGACCAGGGACAGGGGGGTATGGCTACACCTTC
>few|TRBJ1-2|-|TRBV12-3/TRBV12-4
CASSLWAGSNYGYTF
TGTGCCAGCAGTTTATGGGCAGGATCTAACTATGGCTACACCTTC
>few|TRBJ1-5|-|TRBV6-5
CASSYSMRTMAQHF
TGTGCCAGCAGTTACTCGATGCGCACTATGGCCCAGCATTTT
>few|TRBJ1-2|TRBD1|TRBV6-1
CASRDRGTRIYGYTF
TGTGCCAGCAGGGACAGGGGGACGCGGATTTATGGCTACACCTTC
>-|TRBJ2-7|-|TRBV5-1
CASSLYDGYEQYF
TGCGCCAGCAGCTTGTATGACGGATACGAGCAGTACTTC
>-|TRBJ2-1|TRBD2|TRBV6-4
CASSDSASGHNEQFF
TGTGCCAGCAGTGACTCGGCTAGCGGCCACAATGAGCAGTTCTTC
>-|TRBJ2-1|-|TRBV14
CASSQDGASEQFF
TGTGCCAGCAGCCAAGACGGAGCGAGTGAGCAGTTCTTC
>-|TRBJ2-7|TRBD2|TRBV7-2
CASSLWSGGPEQYF
TGTGCCAGCAGCTTATGGAGCGGGGGACCAGAGCAGTACTTC
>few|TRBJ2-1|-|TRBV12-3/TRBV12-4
CASTTSLEQFF
TGTGCCAGCACTACCTCCTTAGAGCAGTTCTTC
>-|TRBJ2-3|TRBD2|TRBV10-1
CASSESSSGRSPDTQYF
TGCGCCAGCAGTGAGTCAAGTAGCGGGAGGTCCCCAGATACGCAGTATTTT
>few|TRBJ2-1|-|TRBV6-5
CASGSSGPYNEQFF
TGTGCCAGCGGGTCCTCGGGCCCATACAATGAGCAGTTCTTC
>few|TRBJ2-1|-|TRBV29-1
CSVKFQAREQFF
TGCAGCGTTAAATTCCAGGCCAGGGAGCAGTTCTTC
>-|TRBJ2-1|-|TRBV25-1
CASSELGGEQFF
TGTGCCAGCAGTGAATTGGGGGGTGAGCAGTTCTTC
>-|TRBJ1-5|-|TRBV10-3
CAISETGPNGPQHF
TGTGCCATCAGTGAGACTGGACCTAACGGGCCCCAGCATTTT
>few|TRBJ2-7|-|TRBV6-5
CASSYRGNYEQYF
TGTGCCAGCAGTTACAGGGGAAACTACGAGCAGTACTTC
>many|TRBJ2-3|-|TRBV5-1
CASSLGQNTDTQYF
TGTGCCAGCAGTTTAGGGCAGAACACAGATACGCAGTATTTT
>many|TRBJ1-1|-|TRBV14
CASSQVVGRSTEAFF
TGTGCCAGCAGCCAAGTCGTGGGGAGAAGCACTGAAGCTTTCTTT
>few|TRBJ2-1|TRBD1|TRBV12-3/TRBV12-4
CASSRKDRGSYNEQFF
TGTGCCAGCAGTCGTAAGGACAGGGGATCCTACAATGAGCAGTTCTTC
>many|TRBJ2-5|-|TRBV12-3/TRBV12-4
CASSFGQGANPYF
-
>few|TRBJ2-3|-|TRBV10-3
CAIKVARGSDTQYF
TGTGCCATCAAAGTGGCCAGGGGTTCAGATACGCAGTATTTT
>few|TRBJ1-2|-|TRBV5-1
CASSYEGGHGYTF
TGCGCCAGCAGCTACGAGGGGGGGCATGGCTACACCTTC
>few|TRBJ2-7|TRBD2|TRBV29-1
CSVEASGYEQYF
TGCAGCGTTGAAGCTAGCGGCTACGAGCAGTACTTC